This T cell receptor (beta chain) was identified during a study of beta chain features in type 1 diabetes. Study-level results: High-TCR-expressing cells could be over-represented by cDNA sequencing. Healthy donors had naive, central memory and Treg TCRB repertoires that appeared less similar than those seen among patients.

This CDR3 spans 13 amino acids. The V gene lost 0 bases and the J gene lost 0 bases, with 3 bases spanning the gap. CDR1 SGHTA and CDR2 FQGNSA come from the germline V gene. Averaging roughly 100 mL, one heparinised blood draw was given by each donor. CD45RO/CCR7/CD25/CD127/CD95/CD27 staining was used to isolate CD4+ naive, central memory, regulatory and stem cell-like memory cells by sorting. Expressed TCRB transcripts were sequenced because the isolated RNA had all been reverse transcribed beforehand. Assay: immunoSEQ multiplex PCR; the TCRdb copy retains only in-frame clones and omits some. The table has almost 350,000 clones, less than 9.5% seen once; the top ten hold approximately 0.44%. This clone occurred many times. The antigen is unknown.

The rearrangement joins TRBV7-2 to TRBJ2-7; D remains ambiguous. This clonotype was sampled from a woman aged 18 to 35 in good health. The specimen was central memory CD4+ T cells from blood. The CDR3 coding sequence is TGTGCCAGCAGCTTAGCCGTCTCCTACGAGCAGTACTTC. Amino acid sequence: CASSLAVSYEQYF.